The 26 T cell receptor beta chains in this list originate from one sample, sequenced in a study of identifying expanded T cells in peripheral blood. Method: immunoSEQ multiplex PCR; TCRdb's copy keeps in-frame clones and lacks some. This sample has approximately 56,000 clones, with approximately 80% found just once. The material sequenced was blood. The receptors were gathered from a person aged 18 to 70 in good health.

V is TRBV7-9 and J is TRBJ2-1, with TRBD2 matching over 7 bases. The J segment lost 4 bases and the V segment lost 6 bases, leaving 6 bases of the junction unmatched. Germline V gives CDR1 SEHNR, CDR2 FQNEAQ (reference sequence). CDR3 size: 14 residues. The CDR3 is CASRASGTYNEQFF. In nucleotides, the CDR3 is TGTGCCAGCAGGGCTAGCGGCACTTACAATGAGCAGTTCTTC.

J is TRBJ1-6 and V is TRBV4-3, with TRBD1 matching over 9 bases. Per germline, CDR1 LGHNA and CDR2 YSLEER. The CDR3 loop spans 15 amino acids. The trim removed 4 bases at V and 6 bases at J, leaving 4 bases unmatched. CDR3: CASSLTGGTNSPLHF. The CDR3 DNA follows: TGCGCCAGCAGCCTTACAGGGGGCACTAATTCACCCCTCCACTTT.

The V and J genes are TRBV4-2 and TRBJ2-1, with D maybe TRBD2 (6 bases). Trimming removed 0 bases from V and 7 bases from J, with 16 bases in between. This CDR3 has 16 amino acids. Per germline, CDR1 LGHNA and CDR2 YNFKEQ. The CDR3 here is CASSQEPLLGGNEQFF. CDR3 DNA: TGTGCCAGCAGCCAAGAACCCCTACTAGGAGGGAATGAGCAGTTCTTC.

The genes are TRBV2 and TRBJ1-1; D possibly corresponds to TRBD1 (6 bases). The CDR3 is 14 residues long. From germline, CDR1 is SNHLY and CDR2 FYNNEI. Trimming left V 1 base short and J 6 bases short, with 12 bases between. In DNA, the CDR3 is TGTGCCAGCAGTGAAGAAGGGGGGGCTGCTGAAGCTTTCTTT. Protein sequence: CASSEEGGAAEAFF.

This chain uses TRBV15 with TRBJ1-1, with 8 bases aligning to TRBD1. CDR1 and CDR2 (germline): LNHNV, YYDKDF (reference sequence). V was clipped by 1 base and J by 0 bases; unmatched bases: 7. CDR3 length equals 17 residues. CDR3 DNA: TGTGCCACCAGCAGAGCTGGGGACAGGATTATGAACACTGAAGCTTTCTTT. Amino acid sequence: CATSRAGDRIMNTEAFF.

This chain links TRBV9 with TRBJ1-2; maybe TRBD1 (6 bases). Looked up from germline, CDR1 is SGDLS and CDR2 is YYNGEE. Trimming left V 7 bases short and J 7 bases short, with 20 bases between. This CDR3 comprises 14 residues. The CDR3 spells CASQKWSGDFGYTF. Here the CDR3 DNA reads TGTGCCAGCCAAAAATGGTCAGGGGATTTTGGCTACACCTTC. The whole variable domain, filled in from reference TRBV9 and TRBJ1-2, reads DSGVTQTPKHLITATGQRVTLRCSPRSGDLSVYWYQQSLDQGLQFLIQYYNGEERAKGNILERFSAQQFPDLHSELNLSSLELGDSALYFCASQKWSGDFGYTFGSGTRLTVV.

The sample holds one count of this clone. CDR3 in amino acids: CASSESPGSGSSAYEQYF. The CDR3 DNA reads as TGTGCCAGCAGTGAATCCCCCGGTAGCGGGAGTTCAGCCTACGAGCAGTACTTC. The genes are TRBV25-1 and TRBJ2-7; 9 nucleotides align to TRBD2. CDR3 length: 18 residues. V lost 1 base to trimming and J lost 2 bases; unmatched junction nucleotides: 12. Germline CDR1 is MGHDK and CDR2 is SYGVNS.

The chain joins TRBV20-1 to TRBJ2-5, with D hard to call. The CDR3 runs to 10 residues. Germline CDR1 DFQATT, CDR2 SNEGSKA (reference sequence). The ends were cut back, 6 bases at V and 8 bases at J, with 10 bases in the middle. CDR3 sequence (DNA): TGCAGTGCCGCCCAGGAAACCCAGTACTTC. Protein sequence: CSAAQETQYF.

The V and J genes are TRBV5-1 and TRBJ2-2; no firm D call. This CDR3 comprises 14 residues. V was trimmed by 1 base and J by 7 bases, leaving 11 bases between them. From germline, CDR1 is SGHRS and CDR2 YFSETQ. The CDR3 coding sequence is TGCGCCAGCAGCTTGCTACGTGCTGGCGGGGAGCTGTTTTTT. It translates to CASSLLRAGGELFF.

The genes are TRBV14 and TRBJ1-1; D is uncertain. Germline CDR1 is SGHDN and CDR2 is FVKESK. There are 11 residues in the CDR3. Trimming shortened V by 1 base and J by 8 bases, and 5 bases separated the two germline ends. The CDR3 coding sequence is TGTGCCAGCAGCCAAGTGGGGGAAGCTTTCTTT. This codes for CASSQVGEAFF.

The chain uses TRBV14 and TRBJ2-5; maybe TRBD2 (5 bases). V lost 4 bases and J 5 bases, leaving 14 bases between the germline ends. This CDR3 is built from 14 residues. Per germline, CDR1 SGHDN and CDR2 FVKESK. The CDR3 nucleotides read TGTGCCAGCAGCCTTGGGCGAGGGTTTGAGACCCAGTACTTC. It is translated as CASSLGRGFETQYF.

The gene calls are TRBV1 and TRBJ2-2. TRBV1 is annotated as a pseudogene. This CDR3 has 14 amino acids. The DNA for the CDR3 is TGCACCAGCAGCCAAGACCACAGCGCCGGGGAGCTGTTTTTT. Amino acids: CTSSQDHSAGELFF.

The table lists this clone with a count of one. CDR3 residues: CASSQDPTGNTEAFF. CDR3 sequence (DNA): TGCGCCAGCAGCCAAGATCCAACAGGGAATACTGAAGCTTTCTTT. The rearrangement links TRBV4-3 to TRBJ1-1; D may be TRBD1 (6 bases). Trimming removed 0 bases at V and 5 bases at J, with 13 bases between. Germline-derived CDR1 and CDR2 are LGHNA and YSLEER. The CDR3 length is 15 residues.

The J gene is TRBJ2-7, the V gene TRBV27, with D tentatively TRBD1 or TRBD2 (5 bases each). The V end lost 5 bases, the J end lost 2 bases, and 16 bases lay between the germline ends. The CDR3 extends over 15 amino acids. Germline CDR1 MNHEY, CDR2 SMNVEV (reference sequence). The CDR3 region has the DNA TGTGCCAGCAGTCCAAAACCGGGACCTCCCTACGAGCAGTACTTC. Translation: CASSPKPGPPYEQYF.

The chain employs TRBV7-9 and TRBJ2-3; D gene unclear. The CDR3 sequence is 15 residues long. The V gene lost 2 bases and the J gene lost 0 bases, with 9 bases spanning the gap. Looked up from germline, CDR1 is SEHNR and CDR2 is FQNEAQ (reference sequence). The DNA for the CDR3 is TGTGCCAGCAGCTTATTTGTAGGAAGCACAGATACGCAGTATTTT. Translation gives CASSLFVGSTDTQYF.

This chain connects TRBV19 to TRBJ1-5; D not certain. This CDR3 spans 16 amino acids. Germline-derived CDR1 and CDR2 are LNHDA and SQIVND (reference sequence). The germline V and J ends were trimmed by 1 base and 0 bases, with 10 bases remaining between them. The CDR3: CASSIARQSSNQPQHF. CDR3 sequence (DNA): TGTGCCAGTAGTATAGCGCGGCAGAGTAGCAATCAGCCCCAGCATTTT. Filled out from reference TRBV19 and TRBJ1-5, the complete variable domain reads DGGITQSPKYLFRKEGQNVTLSCEQNLNHDAMYWYRQDPGQGLRLIYYSQIVNDFQKGDIAEGYSVSREKKESFPLTVTSAQKNPTAFYLCASSIARQSSNQPQHFGDGTRLSIL.

The V and J genes are TRBV13 and TRBJ2-3; either TRBD1 or TRBD2 may fit D (5 bases each). Germline CDR1 PRHDT, CDR2 FYEKMQ (reference sequence). This CDR3 comprises 17 residues. Trimming cost V 5 bases and J 2 bases, with 20 bases left between them. The CDR3 spells CASSATHSGATTDTQYF. The CDR3 DNA reads TGTGCCAGCAGCGCGACCCACTCCGGGGCTACCACAGATACGCAGTATTTT.

This clone appeared a single time. The CDR3 is CASKKSGSDGTEAFF. The CDR3 coding sequence is TGTGCCAGCAAAAAGTCAGGGTCAGACGGCACTGAAGCTTTCTTT. V is TRBV6-1 and J is TRBJ1-1; D is perhaps TRBD1 (5 bases). The CDR3 totals 15 residues. Germline CDR1 reads MNHNS; CDR2 reads SASEGT. Trimming removed 7 bases at V and 4 bases at J, with 19 bases between.

This chain links TRBV10-3 with TRBJ1-1, with TRBD1 matching over 8 bases. Germline lookup yields CDR1 ENHRY and CDR2 SYGVKD. Unmatched junction bases numbered 11, after V lost 4 bases and J lost 1 base. CDR3 length equals 17 residues. In DNA, the CDR3 is TGTGCCATCAGTGGCGACAGGGGTTTGCGGGAGAACACTGAAGCTTTCTTT. It specifies CAISGDRGLRENTEAFF.

The chain combines TRBV7-2 with TRBJ2-3; TRBD2 agrees at 10 bases. Germline V gene sequence: CDR1 SGHTA, CDR2 FQGNSA. Unmatched junction bases numbered 17, after V lost 5 bases and J lost 3 bases. The CDR3 consists of 19 residues. The CDR3 is CASSPGGVAGGPPTDTQYF. CDR3 DNA sequence: TGTGCCAGCAGCCCCGGTGGGGTAGCGGGAGGACCCCCGACAGATACGCAGTATTTT.

The V gene is TRBV7-8, the J gene TRBJ1-1; no firm D call. The V end was cut by 3 bases, the J end by 0 bases, with 8 bases between. The CDR3 is 14 residues long. Germline V gene sequence: CDR1 SGHVS, CDR2 FQNEAQ. DNA for the CDR3: TGTGCCAGCAGCTTGAGGGAAATGAACACTGAAGCTTTCTTT. This codes for CASSLREMNTEAFF.

J is TRBJ2-2 and V is TRBV30; D ambiguous. CDR1 is GTSNPN, CDR2 SVGIG, per germline (reference sequence). V lost 4 bases to trimming and J lost 2 bases, with 5 bases between them. This CDR3 has 12 amino acids. CDR3 nucleotides: TGTGCCTGGACAGAAAACACCGGGGAGCTGTTTTTT. This encodes CAWTENTGELFF.

V is TRBV5-1 and J is TRBJ2-3, with 9 bases that match TRBD2. The CDR3 covers 17 residues. J gave up 4 bases and V 2 bases, and 11 bases lay outside the gene matches. In germline, CDR1 is SGHRS, CDR2 YFSETQ. CDR3 bases: TGCGCCAGCAGCTTAGATTTAGCGGGAGAGTCGCCAGATACGCAGTATTTT. Translation: CASSLDLAGESPDTQYF.

This clone showed up just once. This chain links TRBV2 with TRBJ2-7; TRBD1 is a possible D gene (6 bases). The CDR3 totals 14 residues. V dropped 4 bases and J dropped 7 bases, with 17 bases sitting between them. Germline CDR1 reads SNHLY; CDR2 reads FYNNEI. In DNA form, the CDR3 reads TGTGCCAGCAGTGTTAGGACAGACTTGGGGGAGCAGTACGTC. This gives the protein CASSVRTDLGEQYV.

This chain uses TRBV9 with TRBJ1-5; D remains unclear. V shed 4 bases and J shed 0 bases, with 20 bases lying between them. CDR1 and CDR2 from the germline V gene are SGDLS and YYNGEE. CDR3 length: 18 amino acids. CDR3 coding DNA: TGTGCCAGCAGCCCCCGGGCTCCCTCAAAGCATAGCAATCAGCCCCAGCATTTT. Protein sequence: CASSPRAPSKHSNQPQHF.

This rearrangement joins TRBV9 to TRBJ1-1; 7 bases match TRBD1. The V gene end was trimmed by 0 bases and the J gene end by 6 bases; junction bases not matched to a gene: 5. Germline-derived CDR1 and CDR2 are SGDLS and YYNGEE. The CDR3 loop spans 14 amino acids. CDR3 coding DNA: TGTGCCAGCAGCGTAGGTAACAGGGGCTCTGAAGCTTTCTTT. Its protein product is CASSVGNRGSEAFF. The full variable domain, completed using reference TRBV9 and TRBJ1-1, is DSGVTQTPKHLITATGQRVTLRCSPRSGDLSVYWYQQSLDQGLQFLIQYYNGEERAKGNILERFSAQQFPDLHSELNLSSLELGDSALYFCASSVGNRGSEAFFGQGTRLTVV.